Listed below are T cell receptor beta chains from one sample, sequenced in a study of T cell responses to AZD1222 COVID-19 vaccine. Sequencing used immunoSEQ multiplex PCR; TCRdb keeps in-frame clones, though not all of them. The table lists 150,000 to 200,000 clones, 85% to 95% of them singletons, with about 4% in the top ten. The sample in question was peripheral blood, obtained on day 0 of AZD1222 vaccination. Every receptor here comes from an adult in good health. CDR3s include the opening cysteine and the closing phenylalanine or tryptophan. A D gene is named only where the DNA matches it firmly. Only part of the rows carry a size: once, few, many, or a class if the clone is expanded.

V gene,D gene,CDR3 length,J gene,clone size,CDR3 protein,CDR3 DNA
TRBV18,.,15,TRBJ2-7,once,CASSPRVAPTYEQYF,TGTGCCAGCTCACCAAGGGTAGCGCCGACCTACGAGCAGTACTTC
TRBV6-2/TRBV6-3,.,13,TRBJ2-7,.,CASSKMKEYEQYF,TGTGCCAGCAGCAAGATGAAGGAGTACGAGCAGTACTTC
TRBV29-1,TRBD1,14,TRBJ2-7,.,CSVVKTGDIGEQYF,TGCAGCGTTGTTAAGACAGGGGATATAGGCGAGCAGTACTTC
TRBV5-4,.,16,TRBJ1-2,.,CASSLPNSQTNYGYTF,TGTGCCAGCAGCTTGCCGAATAGCCAGACCAACTATGGCTACACCTTC
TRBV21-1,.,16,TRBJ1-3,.,CASSKVVGSTGNTIYF,TGTGCCAGCAGCAAAGTGGTCGGGTCGACTGGAAACACCATATATTTT
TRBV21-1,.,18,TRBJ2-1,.,CASSKEDLIAGGNNEQFF,TGTGCCAGCAGCAAAGAGGATCTCATAGCGGGGGGGAACAATGAGCAGTTCTTC
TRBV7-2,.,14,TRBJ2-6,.,CASSTGSGANVLTF,TGTGCCAGCAGTACAGGGAGCGGGGCCAACGTCCTGACTTTC
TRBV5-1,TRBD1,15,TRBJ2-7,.,CASSLVGQGKDEQYF,TGCGCCAGCAGCTTGGTAGGACAGGGGAAGGACGAGCAGTACTTC
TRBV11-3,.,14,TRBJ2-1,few,CASSYSVGYNEQFF,TGTGCCAGCAGCTATAGTGTTGGCTACAATGAGCAGTTCTTC
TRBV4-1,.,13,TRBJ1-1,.,CASSRDFTLEAFF,TGCGCCAGCAGCCGAGATTTTACTCTTGAAGCTTTCTTT
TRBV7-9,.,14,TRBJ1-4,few,CASSPTGRNEKLFF,TGTGCCAGCAGCCCCACAGGAAGGAATGAAAAACTGTTTTTT
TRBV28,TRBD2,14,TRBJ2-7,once,CASSIPGGVYEQYF,TGTGCCAGCAGTATTCCGGGGGGGGTTTACGAGCAGTACTTC
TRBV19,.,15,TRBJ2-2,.,CASSSRTLYTGELFF,TGTGCCAGTAGTTCCCGGACCCTATACACCGGGGAGCTGTTTTTT
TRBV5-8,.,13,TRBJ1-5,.,CASSLFKSQPQHF,TGTGCCAGCAGCTTGTTCAAGTCTCAGCCCCAGCATTTT
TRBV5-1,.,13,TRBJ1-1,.,CASSLTANTEAFF,TGCGCCAGCAGCTTGACAGCCAACACTGAAGCTTTCTTT
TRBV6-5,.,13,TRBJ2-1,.,CALRGDSYNEQFF,TGTGCCCTGAGGGGGGACTCCTACAATGAGCAGTTCTTC
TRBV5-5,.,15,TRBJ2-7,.,CASSFYPNSATEQYF,TGTGCCAGCAGCTTTTATCCGAACAGCGCCACCGAGCAGTACTTC
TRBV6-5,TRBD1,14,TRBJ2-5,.,CASSRGTGVETQYF,TGTGCCAGCAGCCGCGGGACAGGGGTAGAGACCCAGTACTTC
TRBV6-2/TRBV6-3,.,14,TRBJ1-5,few,CASSSRATNQPQHF,TGTGCCAGCAGTTCCCGGGCCACAAATCAGCCCCAGCATTTT
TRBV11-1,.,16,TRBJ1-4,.,CASSPGRIATNEKLFF,TGTGCCAGCAGTCCTGGACGGATTGCAACTAATGAAAAACTGTTTTTT